This T cell receptor beta chain came from a study of patients and donors after allogeneic stem cell transplantation. Per germline, CDR1 SEHNR and CDR2 FQNEAQ (reference sequence). This CDR3 is built from 14 residues. V lost 1 base and J lost 6, with 10 bases in between. MiXCR was run by TCRdb on the RT-PCR reads, yielding one entry per CDR3 protein. This sample has under 170,000 distinct CDR3 sequences; approximately 37% occur once, and the top ten carry around 50%. This clonotype was detected only a few times. Source material: blood, either unsorted or a sorted T cell fraction (not recorded which). J is TRBJ1-5 and V is TRBV7-9; tentative D call: TRBD1 (5 bases). This receptor was taken from a human donor who was either an allogeneic HSCT recipient or a stem cell or donor lymphocyte infusion donor (not recorded which). It is not recorded whose cells these are; they may come from a transplant donor. CDR3 sequence: CASSLGGPSQPQHF. CDR3 in DNA: TGTGCCAGCAGCTTAGGGGGACCCAGTCAGCCCCAGCATTTT.